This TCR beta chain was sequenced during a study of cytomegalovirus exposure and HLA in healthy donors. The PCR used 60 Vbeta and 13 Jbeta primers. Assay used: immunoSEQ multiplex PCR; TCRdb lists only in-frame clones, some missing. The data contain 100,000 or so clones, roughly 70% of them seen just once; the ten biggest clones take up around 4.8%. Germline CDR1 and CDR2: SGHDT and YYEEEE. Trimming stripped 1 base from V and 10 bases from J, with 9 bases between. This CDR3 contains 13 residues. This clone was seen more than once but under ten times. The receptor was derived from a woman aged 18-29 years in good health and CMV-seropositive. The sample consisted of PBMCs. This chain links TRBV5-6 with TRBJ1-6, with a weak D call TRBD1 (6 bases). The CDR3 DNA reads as TGTGCCAGCAGCTTGAAGGGGGACTCACCCCTCCACTTT. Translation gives CASSLKGDSPLHF.